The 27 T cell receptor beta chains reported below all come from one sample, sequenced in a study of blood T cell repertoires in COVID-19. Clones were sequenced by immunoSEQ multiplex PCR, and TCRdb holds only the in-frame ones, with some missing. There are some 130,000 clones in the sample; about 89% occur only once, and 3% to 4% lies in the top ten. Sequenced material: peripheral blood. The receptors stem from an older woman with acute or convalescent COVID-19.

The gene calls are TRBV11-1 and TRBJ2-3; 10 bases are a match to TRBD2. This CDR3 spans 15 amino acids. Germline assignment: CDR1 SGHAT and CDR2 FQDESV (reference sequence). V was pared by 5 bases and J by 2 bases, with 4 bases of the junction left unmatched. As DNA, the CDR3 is TGTGCCAGCAGCGACACTAGCGGGGTCACAGATACGCAGTATTTT. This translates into CASSDTSGVTDTQYF.

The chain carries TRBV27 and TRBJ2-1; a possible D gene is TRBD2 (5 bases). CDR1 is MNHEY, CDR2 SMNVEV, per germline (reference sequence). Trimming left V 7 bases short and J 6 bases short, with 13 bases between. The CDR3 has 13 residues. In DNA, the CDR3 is TGTGCCAGCACGTCTGGGCGGGCCAATGAGCAGTTCTTC. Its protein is CASTSGRANEQFF.

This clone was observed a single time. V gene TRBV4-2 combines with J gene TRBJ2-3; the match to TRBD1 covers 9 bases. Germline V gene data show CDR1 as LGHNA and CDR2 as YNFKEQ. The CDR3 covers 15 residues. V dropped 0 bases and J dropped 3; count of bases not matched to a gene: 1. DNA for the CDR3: TGTGCCAGCAGCCAAGACGGGACAGGGACAGATACGCAGTATTTT. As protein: CASSQDGTGTDTQYF.

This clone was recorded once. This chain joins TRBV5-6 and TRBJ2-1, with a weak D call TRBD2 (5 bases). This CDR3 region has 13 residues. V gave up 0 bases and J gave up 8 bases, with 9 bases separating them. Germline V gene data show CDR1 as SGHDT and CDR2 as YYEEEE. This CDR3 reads CASSLVRVHEQFF. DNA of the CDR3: TGTGCCAGCAGCTTGGTGAGGGTCCATGAGCAGTTCTTC.

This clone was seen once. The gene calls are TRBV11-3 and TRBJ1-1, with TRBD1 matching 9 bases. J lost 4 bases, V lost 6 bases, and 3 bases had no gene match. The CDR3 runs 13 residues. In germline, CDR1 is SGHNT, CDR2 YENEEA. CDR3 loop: CASRRQGGTEAFF. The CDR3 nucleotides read TGTGCCAGCAGACGACAGGGGGGCACTGAAGCTTTCTTT.

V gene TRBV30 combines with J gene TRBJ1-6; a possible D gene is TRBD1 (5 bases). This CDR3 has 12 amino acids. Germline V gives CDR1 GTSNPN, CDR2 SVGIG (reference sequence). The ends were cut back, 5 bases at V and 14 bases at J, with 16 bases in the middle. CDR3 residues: CAWGPRQPSLHF. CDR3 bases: TGTGCCTGGGGTCCGCGACAGCCCTCCCTCCACTTT. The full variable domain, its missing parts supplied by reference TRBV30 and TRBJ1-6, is SQTIHQWPATLVQPVGSPLSLECTVEGTSNPNLYWYRQAAGRGLQLLFYSVGIGQISSEVPQNLSASRPQDRQFILSSKKLLLSDSGFYLCAWGPRQPSLHFGNGTRLTVT.

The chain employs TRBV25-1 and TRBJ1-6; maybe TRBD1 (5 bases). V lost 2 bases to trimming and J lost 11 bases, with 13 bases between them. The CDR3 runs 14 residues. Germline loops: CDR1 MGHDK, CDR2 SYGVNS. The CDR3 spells CASSEKAGRAPLHF. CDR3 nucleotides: TGTGCCAGCAGTGAAAAGGCAGGGAGGGCACCCCTCCACTTT.

The CDR3 DNA sequence: TGTGCCAGCAGTAAGACAGGCTACGAGCAGTACGTC. Its protein is CASSKTGYEQYV. This chain connects TRBV6-5 to TRBJ2-7; D might be TRBD1 (6 bases). The CDR3 contains 12 residues. The V end was cut by 5 bases, the J end by 3 bases, with 8 bases between. The germline V gene has CDR1 MNHEY and CDR2 SVGAGI.

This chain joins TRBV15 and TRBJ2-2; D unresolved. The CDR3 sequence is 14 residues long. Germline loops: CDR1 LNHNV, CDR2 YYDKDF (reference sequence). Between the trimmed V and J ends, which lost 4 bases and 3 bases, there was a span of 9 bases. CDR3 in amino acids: CATSIRRDTGELFF. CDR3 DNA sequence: TGTGCCACCAGCATTAGACGGGACACCGGGGAGCTGTTTTTT.

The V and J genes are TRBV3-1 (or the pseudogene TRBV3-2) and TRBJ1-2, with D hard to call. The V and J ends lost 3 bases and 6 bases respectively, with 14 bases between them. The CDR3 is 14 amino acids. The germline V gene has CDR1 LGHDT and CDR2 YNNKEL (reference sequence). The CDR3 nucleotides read TGTGCCAGCAGCCAGGAGGGCGCCCTACATGGCTACACCTTC. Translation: CASSQEGALHGYTF.

For the CDR3, the DNA is TGTGCCAGCAGCTACGGGGGAGGTGGGAAGGGCGAAGCTTTCTTT. Protein sequence: CASSYGGGGKGEAFF. This chain uses TRBV5-4 with TRBJ1-1, with TRBD1 as a possible D gene (5 bases). Germline V gives CDR1 SGHNT, CDR2 YYREEE (reference sequence). V was trimmed by 3 bases and J by 8 bases, leaving 20 bases between them. The CDR3 has 15 amino acids.

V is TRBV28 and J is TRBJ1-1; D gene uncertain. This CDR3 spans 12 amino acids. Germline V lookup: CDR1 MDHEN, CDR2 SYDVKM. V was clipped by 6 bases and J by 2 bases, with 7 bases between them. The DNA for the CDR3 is TGTGCCAGCAGCACAGCTAACACTGAAGCTTTCTTT. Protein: CASSTANTEAFF.

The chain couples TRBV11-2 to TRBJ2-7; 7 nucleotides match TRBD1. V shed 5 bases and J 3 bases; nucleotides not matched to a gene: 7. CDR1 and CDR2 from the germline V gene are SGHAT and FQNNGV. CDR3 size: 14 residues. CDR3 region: CASSIRTGDYEQYF. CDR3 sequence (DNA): TGTGCCAGCAGCATCCGGACAGGTGACTACGAGCAGTACTTC.

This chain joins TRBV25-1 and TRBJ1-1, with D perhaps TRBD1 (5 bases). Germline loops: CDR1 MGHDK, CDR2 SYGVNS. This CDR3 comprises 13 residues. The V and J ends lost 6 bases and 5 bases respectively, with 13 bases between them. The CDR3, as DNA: TGTGCCAGCAGCTCAGCAGGGAGGACTGAAGCTTTCTTT. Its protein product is CASSSAGRTEAFF.

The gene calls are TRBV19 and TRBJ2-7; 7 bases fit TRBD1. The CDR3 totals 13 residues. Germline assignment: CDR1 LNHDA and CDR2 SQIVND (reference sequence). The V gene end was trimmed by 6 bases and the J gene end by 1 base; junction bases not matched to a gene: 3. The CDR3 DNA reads TGTGCCAGTAGCTCGACAGGGTCCTACGAGCAGTACTTC. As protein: CASSSTGSYEQYF.

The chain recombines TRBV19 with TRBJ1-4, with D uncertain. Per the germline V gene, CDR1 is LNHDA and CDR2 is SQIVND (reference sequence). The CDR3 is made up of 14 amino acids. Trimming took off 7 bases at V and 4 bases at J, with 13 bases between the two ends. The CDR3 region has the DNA TGTGCCAGTACCACAACGGGGAATAATGAAAAACTGTTTTTT. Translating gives CASTTTGNNEKLFF. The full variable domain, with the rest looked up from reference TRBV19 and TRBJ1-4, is DGGITQSPKYLFRKEGQNVTLSCEQNLNHDAMYWYRQDPGQGLRLIYYSQIVNDFQKGDIAEGYSVSREKKESFPLTVTSAQKNPTAFYLCASTTTGNNEKLFFGSGTQLSVL.

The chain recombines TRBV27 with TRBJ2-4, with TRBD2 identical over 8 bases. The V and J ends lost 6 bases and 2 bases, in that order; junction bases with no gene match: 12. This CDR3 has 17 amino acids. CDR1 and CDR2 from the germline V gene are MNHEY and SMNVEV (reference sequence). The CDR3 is CASRSPLAGESKNIQYF. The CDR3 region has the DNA TGTGCCAGCAGATCCCCTCTAGCGGGTGAATCCAAAAACATTCAGTACTTC.

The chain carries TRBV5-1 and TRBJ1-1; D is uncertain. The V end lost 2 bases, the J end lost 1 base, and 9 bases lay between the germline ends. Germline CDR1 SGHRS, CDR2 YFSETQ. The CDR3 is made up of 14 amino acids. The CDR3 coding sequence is TGCGCCAGCAGCTTTCGGGAAGGGAACACTGAAGCTTTCTTT. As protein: CASSFREGNTEAFF.

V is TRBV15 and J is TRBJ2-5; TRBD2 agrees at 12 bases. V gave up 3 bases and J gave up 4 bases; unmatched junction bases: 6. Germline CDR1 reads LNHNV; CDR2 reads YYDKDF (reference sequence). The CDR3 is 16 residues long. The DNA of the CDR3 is TGTGCCACCAGCAGTGCGCCGGGACTAGCGGGAGAGACCCAGTACTTC. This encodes CATSSAPGLAGETQYF. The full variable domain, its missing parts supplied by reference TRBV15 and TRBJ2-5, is DAMVIQNPRYQVTQFGKPVTLSCSQTLNHNVMYWYQQKSSQAPKLLFHYYDKDFNNEADTPDNFQSRRPNTSFCFLDIRSPGLGDTAMYLCATSSAPGLAGETQYFGPGTRLLVL.

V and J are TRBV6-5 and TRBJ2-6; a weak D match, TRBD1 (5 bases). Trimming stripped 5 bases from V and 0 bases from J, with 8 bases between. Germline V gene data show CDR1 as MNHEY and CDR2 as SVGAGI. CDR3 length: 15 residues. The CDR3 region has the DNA TGTGCCAGCAGTAGACAGAGCTCTGGGGCCAACGTCCTGACTTTC. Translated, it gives CASSRQSSGANVLTF.

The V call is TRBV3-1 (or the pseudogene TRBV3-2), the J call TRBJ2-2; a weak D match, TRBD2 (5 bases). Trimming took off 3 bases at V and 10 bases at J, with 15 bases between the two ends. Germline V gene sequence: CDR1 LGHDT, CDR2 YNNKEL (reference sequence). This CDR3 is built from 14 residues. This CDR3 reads CASSHGVGSEELFF. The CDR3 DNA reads TGTGCCAGCAGCCATGGGGTGGGGAGCGAGGAGCTGTTTTTT.

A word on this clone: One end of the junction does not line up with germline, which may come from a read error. CDR3 region: CASSRGLAGLQETQYF. The DNA of the CDR3 is TGTGCTAGCAGCAGAGGACTAGCGGGACTCCAAGAGACCCAGTACTTC. J is TRBJ2-5 and V is TRBV7-7; 12 nucleotides agree with TRBD2. CDR1 SSHAT and CDR2 FNYEAQ come from the germline V gene (reference sequence). The CDR3 sequence is 16 residues long.

The CDR3 region has the DNA TGTGCCAGCAGCGTAGATAGCGGATCCACAGATACGCAGTATTTT. This translates into CASSVDSGSTDTQYF. The V call is TRBV9, the J call TRBJ2-3, with D possibly TRBD2 on 6 matching bases. Germline V gives CDR1 SGDLS, CDR2 YYNGEE. The V end was cut by 0 bases, the J end by 2 bases, with 10 bases between. The CDR3 has 15 residues.

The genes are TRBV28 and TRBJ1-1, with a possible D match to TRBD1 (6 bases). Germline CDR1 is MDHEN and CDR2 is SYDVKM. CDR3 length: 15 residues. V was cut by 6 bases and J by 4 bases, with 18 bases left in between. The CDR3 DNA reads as TGTGCCAGCAGCTCTCCGACAGGTCTCGGCACTGAAGCTTTCTTT. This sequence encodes CASSSPTGLGTEAFF.

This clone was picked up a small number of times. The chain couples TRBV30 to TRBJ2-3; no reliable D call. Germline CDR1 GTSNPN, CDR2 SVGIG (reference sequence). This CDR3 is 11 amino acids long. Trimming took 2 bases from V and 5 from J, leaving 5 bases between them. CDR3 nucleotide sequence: TGTGCCTGGAGTCCCGGAGATACGCAGTATTTT. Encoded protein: CAWSPGDTQYF.

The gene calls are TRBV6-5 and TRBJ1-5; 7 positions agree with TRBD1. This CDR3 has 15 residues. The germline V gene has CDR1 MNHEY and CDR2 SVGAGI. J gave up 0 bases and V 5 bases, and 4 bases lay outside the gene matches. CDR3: CASSRRDSSNQPQHF. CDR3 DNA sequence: TGTGCCAGCAGTCGACGGGACAGTAGCAATCAGCCCCAGCATTTT.

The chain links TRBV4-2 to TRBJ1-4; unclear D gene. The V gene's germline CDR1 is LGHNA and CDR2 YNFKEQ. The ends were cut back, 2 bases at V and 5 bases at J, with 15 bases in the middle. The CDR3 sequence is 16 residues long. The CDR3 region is CASSQTIGQRNEKLFF. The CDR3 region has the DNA TGTGCCAGCAGCCAAACAATAGGCCAGCGGAATGAAAAACTGTTTTTT.